The 23 T cell receptor beta chains presented below share a single source sample, sequenced in a study of cytomegalovirus exposure and HLA in healthy donors. It was with 60 Vbeta and 13 Jbeta primers that the PCR ran. Clones were read by immunoSEQ multiplex PCR, and TCRdb kept only the in-frame ones, dropping some. This table has 120,000 or so clones, around four fifths appearing once. The sample was PBMCs. All receptors derive from a man aged 40-49 years in good health and CMV-seronegative.

The chain uses TRBV2 and TRBJ1-2, with D hard to call. The germline V gene encodes CDR1 SNHLY and CDR2 FYNNEI. V was clipped by 7 bases and J by 4 bases, with 7 bases between them. CDR3 length: 11 amino acids. The CDR3: CASTGAYGYTF. The CDR3 bases are TGTGCCAGCACCGGAGCCTATGGCTACACCTTC.

The CDR3: CASSFGLTSTDTQYF. CDR3 nucleotide sequence: TGTGCCAGCAGCTTCGGACTTACTAGCACAGATACGCAGTATTTT. The gene calls are TRBV7-8 and TRBJ2-3, with D tentatively TRBD2 (5 bases). This CDR3 has 15 amino acids. The ends were cut back, 3 bases at V and 0 bases at J, with 10 bases in the middle. Germline assignment: CDR1 SGHVS and CDR2 FQNEAQ.

Only a few counts were recorded for this clone. This chain uses TRBV5-1 with TRBJ1-1, with TRBD1 matching 8 bases. CDR3 length: 17 amino acids. V trimming: 2 bases; J trimming: 1 base; junction bases outside the gene matches: 10. Germline V gives CDR1 SGHRS, CDR2 YFSETQ. CDR3 DNA sequence: TGCGCCAGCAGCTTCGGACAGGGACGGGAGCAGAACACTGAAGCTTTCTTT. As protein: CASSFGQGREQNTEAFF.

This clone was counted between two and nine times. The V gene is TRBV7-9, the J gene TRBJ2-5, with D perhaps matching TRBD2 (6 bases). Germline CDR1 SEHNR, CDR2 FQNEAQ (reference sequence). Trimming shortened V by 4 bases and J by 4 bases, and 13 bases separated the two germline ends. The length of the CDR3 is 14 residues. The CDR3 region is CASSSIAGGETQYF. In DNA form, the CDR3 reads TGTGCCAGCAGCTCCATAGCCGGGGGAGAGACCCAGTACTTC.

The rearrangement joins TRBV4-1 to TRBJ1-3, with 9 bases aligning to TRBD1. With V trimmed by 5 bases and J by 2 bases, 16 bases remained unmatched. CDR1 is MGHRA, CDR2 YSYEKL, per germline. The CDR3 runs 19 residues. CDR3 in DNA: TGCGCCAGCAGCTCACCGGGACAGGGAGGAGCAAGAGCTGGAAACACCATATATTTT. Translating it yields CASSSPGQGGARAGNTIYF.

The chain employs TRBV30 and TRBJ2-2, with 11 positions matching TRBD1. The CDR3 totals 15 residues. Germline V gives CDR1 GTSNPN, CDR2 SVGIG (reference sequence). Trimming at V came to 1 base and at J to 6 bases, leaving 4 bases not matched to a gene. The CDR3 sequence is CAWSEPGQGAGELFF. As DNA, the CDR3 is TGTGCCTGGAGTGAACCGGGACAGGGGGCCGGGGAGCTGTTTTTT.

The chain joins TRBV6-6 to TRBJ1-6; 7 bases are shared with TRBD1. Looked up from germline, CDR1 is MNHNY and CDR2 is SVGAGI (reference sequence). The V gene end was trimmed by 8 bases and the J gene end by 5 bases; junction bases not matched to a gene: 6. The CDR3 sequence is 14 residues long. The CDR3, as DNA: TGTGCCAGCCGCCGGGACAGAGATAATTCACCCCTCCACTTT. This gives the protein CASRRDRDNSPLHF.

V usage is TRBV4-3 and J usage is TRBJ2-7; 10 bases map to TRBD1. The CDR3 covers 15 residues. V trimming: 7 bases; J trimming: 2 bases; junction bases outside the gene matches: 8. CDR1 LGHNA and CDR2 YSLEER come from the germline V gene. The CDR3 DNA sequence: TGCGCCAGCAACCGCTCCGGGACAGGGGCCTACGAGCAGTACTTC. This codes for CASNRSGTGAYEQYF.

The chain uses TRBV18 and TRBJ2-1, with 7 bases identical to TRBD2. This CDR3 is 15 amino acids long. CDR1 is KGHSH, CDR2 LQKENI, per germline. Unmatched junction bases numbered 11, after V lost 3 bases and J lost 9 bases. CDR3 loop: CASSPTSKGRGEQFF. The CDR3 DNA reads TGTGCCAGCTCACCGACTAGCAAGGGGAGGGGTGAGCAGTTCTTC.

This clone was detected only a few times. Here the CDR3 DNA reads TGTGCCAGCTCACCCCCGGGAGGGGGCAGTTCTGAAGCTTTCTTT. Its protein product is CASSPPGGGSSEAFF. This chain uses TRBV18 with TRBJ1-1; the match to TRBD1 covers 7 bases. Germline V gene lookup returns CDR1 KGHSH and CDR2 LQKENI. The V and J ends lost 3 bases and 6 bases, in that order; junction bases with no gene match: 10. There are 15 residues in the CDR3.

This sequence joins TRBV7-2 and TRBJ2-4; D is possibly TRBD1 (8 bases). Per germline, CDR1 SGHTA and CDR2 FQGNSA. The CDR3 runs to 13 residues. V lost 5 bases, J lost 7 bases, and 12 bases lay in between. CDR3 in DNA: TGTGCCAGCAGCGAACAGGGGGGGAACATTCAGTACTTC. Translated, it gives CASSEQGGNIQYF.

J is TRBJ1-5 and V is TRBV28; D perhaps matches TRBD1 (6 bases). V was shortened by 3 bases and J by 2 bases, with 11 bases between the two germline ends. Germline assignment: CDR1 MDHEN and CDR2 SYDVKM. This CDR3 region has 15 residues. The CDR3 reads CASSFLSGGNQPQHF. CDR3 in DNA: TGTGCCAGCAGTTTTTTGTCAGGGGGCAATCAGCCCCAGCATTTT.

The rearrangement joins TRBV5-5 to TRBJ1-3; possible D gene TRBD1, 6 bases. The CDR3 runs 14 residues. CDR1 SGHKS and CDR2 YYEKEE come from the germline V gene (reference sequence). V gave up 9 bases and J gave up 7 bases, with 20 bases separating them. Here the CDR3 reads CATSRQEQWNTIYF. In nucleotides, the CDR3 is TGTGCCACCTCCCGACAGGAGCAATGGAACACCATATATTTT. Full variable domain (outside the CDR3, taken from reference TRBV5-5 and TRBJ1-3): DAGVTQSPTHLIKTRGQQVTLRCSPISGHKSVSWYQQVLGQGPQFIFQYYEKEERGRGNFPDRFSARQFPNYSSELNVNALLLGDSALYLCATSRQEQWNTIYFGEGSWLTVV.

This chain joins TRBV10-3 and TRBJ1-1; D not certain. Trimming pared 5 bases from V and 2 bases from J, leaving 9 bases between. Looked up from germline, CDR1 is ENHRY and CDR2 is SYGVKD. This CDR3 is built from 13 residues. The CDR3: CAISRESNTEAFF. The CDR3 DNA reads TGTGCCATCAGTAGGGAGAGTAACACTGAAGCTTTCTTT.

This clone qualifies as medium-sized. V and J are TRBV15 and TRBJ2-1; TRBD1 is a possible D gene (5 bases). This CDR3 comprises 15 residues. Trimming took 0 bases from V and 0 from J, leaving 6 bases between them. Looked up from germline, CDR1 is LNHNV and CDR2 is YYDKDF (reference sequence). The CDR3 DNA follows: TGTGCCACCAGCAGAGATCAGGGCTCCTACAATGAGCAGTTCTTC. It codes for CATSRDQGSYNEQFF.

This chain links TRBV4-1 with TRBJ2-7, with 10 nucleotides matching TRBD2. V dropped 0 bases and J dropped 7; count of bases not matched to a gene: 9. In germline, CDR1 is MGHRA, CDR2 YSYEKL. The CDR3 has 16 amino acids. Written as DNA, the CDR3 is TGCGCCAGCAGCCAAGAGGCTAGCGGGAGAGCGGGGGAGCAGTACTTC. It is translated as CASSQEASGRAGEQYF.

V is TRBV5-8 and J is TRBJ1-2, with 7 bases matching TRBD1. V lost 5 bases to trimming and J lost 4 bases; unmatched junction nucleotides: 8. The CDR3 consists of 14 residues. Per germline, CDR1 SGHTS and CDR2 YDEGEE. The CDR3 region is CASRSTGTAYGYTF. The CDR3 nucleotides read TGTGCCAGCAGAAGCACCGGGACAGCCTATGGCTACACCTTC. The complete variable domain, with remaining parts taken from reference TRBV5-8 and TRBJ1-2, reads EAGVTQSPTHLIKTRGQQATLRCSPISGHTSVYWYQQALGLGLQFLLWYDEGEERNRGNFPPRFSGRQFPNYSSELNVNALELEDSALYLCASRSTGTAYGYTFGSGTRLTVV.

The V and J genes are TRBV19 and TRBJ1-1; TRBD1 agrees at 7 bases. The trim removed 3 bases at V and 6 bases at J, leaving 10 bases unmatched. This CDR3 comprises 15 residues. The germline V gene encodes CDR1 LNHDA and CDR2 SQIVND (reference sequence). In DNA, the CDR3 is TGTGCCAGTAGTATCCTCGCGACAGGGAGCCCTGAAGCTTTCTTT. Protein product: CASSILATGSPEAFF.

The chain links TRBV7-9 to TRBJ2-7, with unresolved D. The germline gives CDR1 SEHNR, CDR2 FQNEAQ (reference sequence). V lost 2 bases, J lost 7 bases, and 9 bases lay in between. CDR3 size: 12 residues. CDR3 amino acids: CASSLFDFEQYF. DNA for the CDR3: TGTGCCAGCAGCTTATTTGACTTTGAGCAGTACTTC.

V is TRBV7-2 and J is TRBJ1-2; 7 bases match TRBD1. The CDR3 length is 14 residues. Germline lookup yields CDR1 SGHTA and CDR2 FQGNSA. With 5 bases clipped from V and 4 bases from J, the junction kept 7 bases outside the gene matches. In DNA form, the CDR3 reads TGTGCCAGCAGCCAAAGGGACAGATCCTATGGCTACACCTTC. Protein: CASSQRDRSYGYTF.

This clone was seen just once. This chain joins TRBV7-9 and TRBJ2-7, with 9 bases lining up with TRBD1. The V gene end was trimmed by 1 base and the J gene end by 7 bases; junction bases not matched to a gene: 5. Germline CDR1 reads SEHNR; CDR2 reads FQNEAQ (reference sequence). The CDR3 consists of 14 residues. CDR3 bases: TGTGCCAGCAGCTTAGAGAGAGGGACAGGGGAGCAGTACTTC. Its protein is CASSLERGTGEQYF. Full variable domain (remainder filled in from reference TRBV7-9 and TRBJ2-7): DTGVSQNPRHKITKRGQNVTFRCDPISEHNRLYWYRQTLGQGPEFLTYFQNEAQLEKSRLLSDRFSAERPKGSFSTLEIQRTEQGDSAMYLCASSLERGTGEQYFGPGTRLTVT.

CDR3 loop: CASRHRGQDTQYF. In DNA form, the CDR3 reads TGTGCCAGTAGGCACAGGGGGCAAGATACGCAGTATTTT. The chain has TRBV19 and TRBJ2-3; TRBD1 aligns across 9 bases. The CDR3 extends over 13 amino acids. The germline CDR1 and CDR2 sequences are LNHDA and SQIVND (reference sequence). After removal of 6 bases from V and 5 bases from J, the junction contained 3 bases not matched to a gene.

The chain has TRBV6-5 and TRBJ1-2, with TRBD1 as a possible D gene (6 bases). V lost 2 bases and J lost 0, with 10 bases in between. This CDR3 is built from 15 residues. CDR1 is MNHEY, CDR2 SVGAGI, per germline. DNA for the CDR3: TGTGCCAGCAGTTACGTACAGGGACCTAACTATGGCTACACCTTC. Translated, it gives CASSYVQGPNYGYTF.